The clone carrying this T cell receptor beta chain was detected many times. Its antigen is still unknown. The time point denotes: newly diagnosed GD, antithyroid drugs for less than 3 months. RNA extracted from PBMCs served as the sequencing template. With iRepertoire HTBI primers and Arm-PCR of CDR3 regions, TCR beta libraries were built. TCRdb fed the multiplex PCR reads into MiXCR, producing one record per CDR3 protein. Among some 560,000 distinct CDR3 sequences, 15% to 20% were seen once, and the ten largest hold roughly 25%. The record originates from a study of regulatory T cells in long-lasting Graves disease. Turning to the study itself: New Graves' disease cases had less than 3 months of antithyroid drugs.

This CDR3 region has 13 residues. V was pared by 3 bases and J by 3 bases, with 8 bases between. Study results and caveats: Segments TRBV28, TRBJ1-2 and TRBJ2-5 showed preferential usage in persistent disease.

This sample also appeared in a second study, on T cells in Graves' hyperthyroidism and ophthalmopathy. That source notes: In the first-round RT-PCR of the TCR CDR3, the HTBI primer set was used.

The clonotype was recovered from a woman aged 35-65 years with Graves disease. The specimen was peripheral blood mononuclear cells (PBMCs), collected at new diagnosis, from a patient treated with antithyroid drugs. This rearrangement joins TRBV12-3 or TRBV12-4 to TRBJ1-2, with D possibly matching TRBD1 (6 bases). The DNA of the CDR3 is TGTGCCAGCAGTTTTCCAGGGGACTATGGCTACACCTTC. Translating it yields CASSFPGDYGYTF.